The 5 T cell receptor beta chains reported below all come from one sample, sequenced in a study of blood T cell repertoires in COVID-19. The table came from immunoSEQ multiplex PCR; TCRdb's copy has only in-frame clones and leaves some out. The repertoire holds approximately 260,000 clones, with 80% to 85% as singletons. The sample consisted of PBMCs or T cells enriched from blood (not recorded which). The receptors shown here come from a man between 45 and 60 years old who had recovered from COVID-19.

V usage is TRBV30 and J usage is TRBJ1-2; 11 bases line up with TRBD1. Germline CDR1 is GTSNPN and CDR2 is SVGIG (reference sequence). The CDR3 length is 11 residues. The CDR3 region has the DNA TGTTCCCAGGGGACAGGGGGACGCTACACCTTC. This codes for CSQGTGGRYTF.

The chain recombines TRBV27 with TRBJ2-7; a possible D gene is TRBD2 (6 bases). This CDR3 region has 17 residues. Trimming left V 6 bases short and J 2 bases short, with 23 bases between. Per the germline V gene, CDR1 is MNHEY and CDR2 is SMNVEV (reference sequence). The CDR3 sequence: CASSKAQLRGVPYEQYF. CDR3 DNA sequence: TGTGCCAGCAGCAAGGCCCAACTACGCGGGGTGCCCTACGAGCAGTACTTC.

The chain uses TRBV12-5 and TRBJ1-4; TRBD1 agrees at 7 bases. This CDR3 contains 14 residues. Germline lookup yields CDR1 LGHNT and CDR2 FRNRAP. V shed 5 bases and J 6 bases; nucleotides not matched to a gene: 6. As DNA, the CDR3 is TGTGCTAGTGGTCCCAGGGACAGTGATGAAAAACTGTTTTTT. Protein: CASGPRDSDEKLFF.

V usage is TRBV29-1 and J usage is TRBJ2-1; D remains ambiguous. This CDR3 is 12 amino acids long. The germline V gene encodes CDR1 SQVTM and CDR2 ANQGSEA. V shed 4 bases and J shed 9 bases, with 13 bases lying between them. CDR3 sequence reads: CSVVKGELEQFF. The CDR3 DNA follows: TGCAGCGTTGTTAAAGGAGAGCTTGAGCAGTTCTTC.

The chain is built from TRBV5-1 and TRBJ1-1, with D hard to call. CDR1 SGHRS and CDR2 YFSETQ come from the germline V gene. CDR3 length equals 14 residues. The V end was cut by 3 bases, the J end by 6 bases, with 15 bases between. CDR3 protein: CASSSGQVGPEAFF. Written as DNA, the CDR3 is TGCGCCAGCAGCTCTGGCCAGGTGGGTCCTGAAGCTTTCTTT.